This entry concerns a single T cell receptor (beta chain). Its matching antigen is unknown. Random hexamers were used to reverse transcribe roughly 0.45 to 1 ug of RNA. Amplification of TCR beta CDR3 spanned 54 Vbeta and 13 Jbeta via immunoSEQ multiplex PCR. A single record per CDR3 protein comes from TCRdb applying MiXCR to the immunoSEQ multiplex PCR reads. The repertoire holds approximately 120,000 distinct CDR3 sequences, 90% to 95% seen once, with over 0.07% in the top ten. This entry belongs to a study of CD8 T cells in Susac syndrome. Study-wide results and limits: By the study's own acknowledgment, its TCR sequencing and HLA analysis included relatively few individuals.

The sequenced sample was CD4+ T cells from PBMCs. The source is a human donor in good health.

The CDR3 region is CASSLVLLYEQYF. The DNA for the CDR3 is TGTGCCAGCAGTTTAGTGTTACTCTACGAGCAGTACTTC. V gene TRBV12-3 or TRBV12-4 combines with J gene TRBJ2-7, with D uncertain. Deletions cut 1 base from V and 3 bases from J, with 7 bases between. CDR3 length: 13 residues.